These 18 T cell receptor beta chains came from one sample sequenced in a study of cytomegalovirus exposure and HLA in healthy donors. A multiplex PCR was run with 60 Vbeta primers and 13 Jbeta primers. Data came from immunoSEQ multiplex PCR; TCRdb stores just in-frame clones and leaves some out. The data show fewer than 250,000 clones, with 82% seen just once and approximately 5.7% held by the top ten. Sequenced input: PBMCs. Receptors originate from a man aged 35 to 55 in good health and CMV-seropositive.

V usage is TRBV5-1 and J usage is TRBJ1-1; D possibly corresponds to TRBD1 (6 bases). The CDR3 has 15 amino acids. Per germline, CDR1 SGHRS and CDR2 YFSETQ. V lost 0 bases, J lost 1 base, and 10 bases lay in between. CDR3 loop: CASSLDTGRNTEAFF. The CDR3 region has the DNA TGCGCCAGCAGCTTGGATACAGGGCGGAACACTGAAGCTTTCTTT.

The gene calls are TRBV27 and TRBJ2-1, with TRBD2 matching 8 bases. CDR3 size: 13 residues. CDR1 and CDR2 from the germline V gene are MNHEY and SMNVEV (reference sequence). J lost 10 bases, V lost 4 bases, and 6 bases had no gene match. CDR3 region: CASSYSGRGEQFF. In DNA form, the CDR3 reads TGTGCCAGCAGTTACAGCGGGAGAGGGGAGCAGTTCTTC.

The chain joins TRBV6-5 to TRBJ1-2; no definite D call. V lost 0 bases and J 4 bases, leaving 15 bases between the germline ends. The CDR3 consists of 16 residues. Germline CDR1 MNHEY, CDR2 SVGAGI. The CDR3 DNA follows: TGTGCCAGCAGTTACTCGAGGCCAGCGGCCGGCTATGGCTACACCTTC. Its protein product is CASSYSRPAAGYGYTF.

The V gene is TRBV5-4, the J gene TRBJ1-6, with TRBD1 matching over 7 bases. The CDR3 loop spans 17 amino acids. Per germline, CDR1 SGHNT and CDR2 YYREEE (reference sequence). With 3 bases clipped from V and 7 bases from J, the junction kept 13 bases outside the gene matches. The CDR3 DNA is TGTGCCAGCAGCTGGAAGGGGGCCGCATTCACCAATTCACCCCTCCACTTT. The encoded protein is CASSWKGAAFTNSPLHF.

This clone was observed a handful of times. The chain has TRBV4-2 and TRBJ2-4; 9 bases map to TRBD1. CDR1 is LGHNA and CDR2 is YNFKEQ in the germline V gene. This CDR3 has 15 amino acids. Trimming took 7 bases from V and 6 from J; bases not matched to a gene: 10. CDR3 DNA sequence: TGTGCCAGCACCGACCGGGACAGGGAAGGAAACATTCAGTACTTC. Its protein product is CASTDRDREGNIQYF.

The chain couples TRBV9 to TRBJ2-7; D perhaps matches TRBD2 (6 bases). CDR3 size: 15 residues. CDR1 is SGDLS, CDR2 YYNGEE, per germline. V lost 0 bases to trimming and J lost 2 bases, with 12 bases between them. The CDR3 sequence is CASSVVPGEPYEQYF. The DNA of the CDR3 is TGTGCCAGCAGCGTAGTCCCGGGAGAACCCTACGAGCAGTACTTC.

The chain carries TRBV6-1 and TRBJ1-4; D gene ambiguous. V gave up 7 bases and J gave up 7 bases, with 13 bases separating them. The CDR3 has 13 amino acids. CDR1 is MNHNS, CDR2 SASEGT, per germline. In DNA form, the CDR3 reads TGTGCCAGCATGGGATGGGAGGGTGAAAAACTGTTTTTT. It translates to CASMGWEGEKLFF.

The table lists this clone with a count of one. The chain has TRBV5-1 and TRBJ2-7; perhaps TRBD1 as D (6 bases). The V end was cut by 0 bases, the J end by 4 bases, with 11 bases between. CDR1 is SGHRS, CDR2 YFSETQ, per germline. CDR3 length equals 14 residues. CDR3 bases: TGCGCCAGCAGCTTGGTCGGGGACAAATACGAGCAGTACGTC. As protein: CASSLVGDKYEQYV.

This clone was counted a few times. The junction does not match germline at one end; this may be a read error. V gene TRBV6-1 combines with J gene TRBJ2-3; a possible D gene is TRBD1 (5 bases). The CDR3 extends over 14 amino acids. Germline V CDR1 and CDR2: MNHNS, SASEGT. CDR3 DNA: TGTGCCAGCAGTGAAGGACCAGACACAGGTACGCAGTATTTT. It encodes CASSEGPDTGTQYF.

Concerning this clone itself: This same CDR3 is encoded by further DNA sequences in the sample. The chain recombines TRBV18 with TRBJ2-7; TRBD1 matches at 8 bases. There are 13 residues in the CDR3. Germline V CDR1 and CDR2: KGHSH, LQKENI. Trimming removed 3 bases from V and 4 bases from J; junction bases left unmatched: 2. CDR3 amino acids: CASSPRQGYEQYF. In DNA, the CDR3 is TGTGCCAGCTCACCTCGACAGGGGTACGAGCAGTACTTC.

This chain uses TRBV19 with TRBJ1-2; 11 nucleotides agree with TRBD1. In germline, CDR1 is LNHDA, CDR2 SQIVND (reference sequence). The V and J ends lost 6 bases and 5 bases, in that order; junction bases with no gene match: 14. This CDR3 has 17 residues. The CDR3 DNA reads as TGTGCCAGTAGCCGGGGACAGGGGGTAGGGGACCAATATGGCTACACCTTC. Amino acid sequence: CASSRGQGVGDQYGYTF. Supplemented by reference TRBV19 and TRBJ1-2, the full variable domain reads DGGITQSPKYLFRKEGQNVTLSCEQNLNHDAMYWYRQDPGQGLRLIYYSQIVNDFQKGDIAEGYSVSREKKESFPLTVTSAQKNPTAFYLCASSRGQGVGDQYGYTFGSGTRLTVV.

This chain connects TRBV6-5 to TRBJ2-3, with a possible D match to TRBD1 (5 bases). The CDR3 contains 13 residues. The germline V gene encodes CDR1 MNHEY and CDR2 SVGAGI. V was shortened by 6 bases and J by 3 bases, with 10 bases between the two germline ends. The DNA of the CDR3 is TGTGCCAGCAGCCTCCGACAGACAGATACGCAGTATTTT. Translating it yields CASSLRQTDTQYF.

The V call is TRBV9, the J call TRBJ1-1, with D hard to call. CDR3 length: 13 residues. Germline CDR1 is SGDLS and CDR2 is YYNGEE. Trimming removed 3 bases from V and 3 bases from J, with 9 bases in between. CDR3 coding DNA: TGTGCCAGCAGCGCGGGGTCGGACACTGAAGCTTTCTTT. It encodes CASSAGSDTEAFF.

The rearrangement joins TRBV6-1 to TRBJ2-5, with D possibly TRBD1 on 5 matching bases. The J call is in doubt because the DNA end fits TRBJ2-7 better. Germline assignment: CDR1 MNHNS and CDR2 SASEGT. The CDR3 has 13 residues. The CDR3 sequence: CASSPQVRYEQYF. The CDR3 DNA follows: TGTGCCAGCAGTCCACAGGTGCGCTACGAGCAGTACTTC.

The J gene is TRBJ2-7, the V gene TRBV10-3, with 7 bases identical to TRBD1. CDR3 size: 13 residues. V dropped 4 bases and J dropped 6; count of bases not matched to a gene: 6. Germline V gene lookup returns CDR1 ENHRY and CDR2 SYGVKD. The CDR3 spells CAISGTGFSEQYV. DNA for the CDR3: TGTGCCATCAGTGGGACAGGCTTTTCCGAGCAGTACGTC.

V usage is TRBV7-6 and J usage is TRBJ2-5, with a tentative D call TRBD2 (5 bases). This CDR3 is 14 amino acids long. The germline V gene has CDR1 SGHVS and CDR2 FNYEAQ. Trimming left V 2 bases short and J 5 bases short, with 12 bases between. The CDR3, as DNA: TGTGCCAGCAGCTTATGGGAGATTTCGGAGACCCAGTACTTC. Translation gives CASSLWEISETQYF.

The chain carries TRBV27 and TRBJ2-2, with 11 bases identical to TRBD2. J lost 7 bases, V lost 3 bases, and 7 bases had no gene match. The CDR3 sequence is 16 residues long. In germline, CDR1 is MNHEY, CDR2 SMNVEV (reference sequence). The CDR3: CASSLPTSGADGELFF. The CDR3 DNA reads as TGTGCCAGCAGTTTGCCGACTAGCGGGGCGGACGGGGAGCTGTTTTTT.

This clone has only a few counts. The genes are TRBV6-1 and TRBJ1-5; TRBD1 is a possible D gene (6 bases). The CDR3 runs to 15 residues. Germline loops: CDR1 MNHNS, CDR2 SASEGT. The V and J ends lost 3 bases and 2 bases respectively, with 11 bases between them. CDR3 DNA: TGTGCCAGCAGTGAGGTACAGGGCGGCAATCAGCCCCAGCATTTT. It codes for CASSEVQGGNQPQHF.